The next 16 T cell receptor beta chains were all read from a single sample in a study of T-cell reconstitution after alpha-beta-depleted transplantation in children. Construction of the TCRbeta library involved unique molecular identifiers. TCRdb re-derived calls from the PCR reads in MiXCR, one entry per CDR3 protein. The sample gives roughly 300,000 distinct CDR3 sequences, about 9.9% of which show up once; roughly a quarter is in the top ten. The sequencing used peripheral blood, collected 180 days after TCRalphabeta/CD19-depleted stem cell transplant. Receptors were obtained from a male patient aged 2-15 years who had a stem cell transplant for chronic granulomatous disease, so the T cells may come from the graft donor.

This clonotype has ten or more counts. The chain uses TRBV11-2 and TRBJ2-7; weak D call: TRBD1 (6 bases). The CDR3 loop spans 14 amino acids. The ends were cut back, 5 bases at V and 5 bases at J, with 16 bases in the middle. Germline assignment: CDR1 SGHAT and CDR2 FQNNGV. In nucleotides, the CDR3 is TGTGCCAGCAGCCGGGGACACCGACCCGACGAGCAGTACTTC. This encodes CASSRGHRPDEQYF.

This clonotype was observed at least ten times. This chain uses TRBV28 with TRBJ1-2, with D uncertain. Germline V gives CDR1 MDHEN, CDR2 SYDVKM. The CDR3 covers 14 residues. V dropped 6 bases and J dropped 8 bases, with 19 bases sitting between them. Written as DNA, the CDR3 is TGTGCCAGCAGGCTGAGCAAGGCTGTACGGGGCTACACCTTC. Protein: CASRLSKAVRGYTF.

Notes on this clonotype: Just one base apart from a much larger clone, this may be a read error. The chain recombines TRBV2 with TRBJ2-3; D call uncertain. The CDR3 covers 13 residues. V lost 4 bases to trimming and J lost 1 base, with 6 bases between them. Germline CDR1 reads SNHLY; CDR2 reads FYNNEI. The CDR3 DNA sequence: TGTGCCAGCAGTGCGGTAGGCACAGATACGCAGTATTTT. Protein product: CASSAVGTDTQYF. The full variable domain, rest sourced from reference TRBV2 and TRBJ2-3, is EPEVTQTPSHQVTQMGQEVILRCVPISNHLYFYWYRQILGQKVEFLVSFYNNEISEKSEIFDDQFSVERPDGSNFTLKIRSTKLEDSAMYFCASSAVGTDTQYFGPGTRLTVL.

This clonotype was found many times. This chain links TRBV12-3 or TRBV12-4 with TRBJ2-1, with D uncertain. V gave up 2 bases and J gave up 4 bases, with 9 bases separating them. The CDR3 runs 14 residues. CDR3 DNA sequence: TGTGCCAGCAGTTTAAGGAACCCTTACAATGAGCAGTTCTTC. Its translation is CASSLRNPYNEQFF.

A note on this clonotype: A much larger clone lies one base from this, so it may be a read error. The chain carries TRBV3-1 and TRBJ2-5; no reliable D call. Per germline, CDR1 LGHDT and CDR2 YNNKEL (reference sequence). This CDR3 has 15 amino acids. CDR3 nucleotides: TGTGCCAGCAGCCAAGAACTTCTGAGGAGTGAGACCCAGCACTTC. Its translation is CASSQELLRSETQHF.

The rearrangement uses TRBV5-4 and TRBJ2-1; D not certain. Looked up from germline, CDR1 is SGHNT and CDR2 is YYREEE (reference sequence). The CDR3 extends over 14 amino acids. V was trimmed by 4 bases and J by 6 bases, leaving 14 bases between them. The CDR3 here is CASSERGPRNEQFF. In DNA, the CDR3 is TGTGCCAGCAGCGAGAGAGGCCCCCGCAATGAGCAGTTCTTC.

This clonotype was seen a few times. The V gene is TRBV7-3, the J gene TRBJ1-1, with TRBD1 matching 9 bases. CDR1 and CDR2 from the germline V gene are SGHTA and FQGTGA. Trimming at V came to 2 bases and at J to 2 bases, leaving 6 bases not matched to a gene. The CDR3 sequence is 16 residues long. The CDR3 coding sequence is TGTGCCAGCAGCTTAGCTCCGGGACAGGGAAACACTGAAGCTTTCTTT. Translated, it gives CASSLAPGQGNTEAFF.

This clonotype was found a few times. This chain connects TRBV29-1 to TRBJ1-4, with D tentatively TRBD1 (5 bases). This CDR3 is built from 13 residues. The V and J ends lost 6 bases and 8 bases respectively, with 16 bases between them. CDR1 SQVTM and CDR2 ANQGSEA come from the germline V gene. The CDR3 loop reads CSVLQGTAEKLFF. DNA for the CDR3: TGCAGCGTCCTCCAGGGAACTGCGGAAAAACTGTTTTTT.

This clonotype was recorded at least ten times. The genes are TRBV7-3 and TRBJ2-1; weak D call: TRBD2 (5 bases). The CDR3 totals 15 residues. V lost 4 bases and J lost 8, with 18 bases in between. CDR1 is SGHTA, CDR2 FQGTGA, per germline. The CDR3 loop reads CASSSTGTLVDEQFF. In DNA form, the CDR3 reads TGTGCCAGCAGCTCAACGGGAACATTAGTGGATGAGCAGTTCTTC.

This clonotype was picked up many times. The V gene is TRBV9, the J gene TRBJ2-1; D remains unclear. Germline loops: CDR1 SGDLS, CDR2 YYNGEE. The germline V and J ends were trimmed by 0 bases and 0 bases, with 7 bases remaining between them. The CDR3 sequence is 15 residues long. The DNA for the CDR3 is TGTGCCAGCAGCGTAGAGTCTGACTCCTACAATGAGCAGTTCTTC. Translating it yields CASSVESDSYNEQFF.

At least ten counts were recorded for this clonotype. The genes are TRBV7-8 and TRBJ1-1; TRBD1 aligns across 7 bases. Germline V gene data show CDR1 as SGHVS and CDR2 as FQNEAQ. Losses at the gene ends were 6 bases for V and 4 bases for J; bases not matched to a gene: 8. The CDR3 consists of 14 residues. CDR3 bases: TGTGCCAGCAGAGTAAACAGGGGAGGCACTGAAGCTTTCTTT. Protein: CASRVNRGGTEAFF.

This clonotype occurred many times. CDR3 sequence reads: CASSLSLPQTGLNYGYTF. The CDR3 nucleotides are TGCGCCAGCAGCTTAAGTCTTCCTCAGACAGGGCTGAACTATGGCTACACCTTC. The chain is built from TRBV5-1 and TRBJ1-2; 7 bases line up with TRBD1. Germline V gene data show CDR1 as SGHRS and CDR2 as YFSETQ. This CDR3 has 18 residues. The V segment lost 2 bases and the J segment 2 bases; nucleotides outside the gene matches: 15. Full variable domain (outside the CDR3, taken from reference TRBV5-1 and TRBJ1-2): KAGVTQTPRYLIKTRGQQVTLSCSPISGHRSVSWYQQTPGQGLQFLFEYFSETQRNKGNFPGRFSGRQFSNSRSEMNVSTLELGDSALYLCASSLSLPQTGLNYGYTFGSGTRLTVV.

A note on this clonotype: This may stem from a read error, because a much larger clone lies one nucleotide away. This sequence joins TRBV29-1 and TRBJ2-5; TRBD1 or TRBD2 may be the D gene (5 bases each). The germline V gene has CDR1 SQVTM and CDR2 ANQGSEA. This CDR3 region has 12 residues. CDR3 region: CSVGPGQETQHF. The CDR3 DNA follows: TGCAGCGTTGGTCCGGGGCAAGAGACCCAGCACTTC.

In this sample, this clonotype turned up many times. The chain joins TRBV29-1 to TRBJ1-1; tentative D call: TRBD1 (6 bases). CDR3 size: 13 residues. Germline V CDR1 and CDR2: SQVTM, ANQGSEA. The CDR3 bases are TGCAGTGAAGTTAAACAGGGGAACACTGAAGCTTTCTTT. It specifies CSEVKQGNTEAFF.

Ten or more counts support this clonotype. The chain links TRBV7-3 to TRBJ2-3; D uncertain. This CDR3 contains 15 residues. Trimming removed 2 bases at V and 2 bases at J, with 11 bases between. Germline lookup yields CDR1 SGHTA and CDR2 FQGTGA. CDR3 sequence (DNA): TGTGCCAGCAGCTTATTTCGAACCTTCACAGATACGCAGTATTTT. Translation: CASSLFRTFTDTQYF.

Comments on this clonotype: A much larger clonotype is one base distant, so this may be a read error. V gene TRBV29-1 combines with J gene TRBJ2-5, with D hard to call. Matching the DNA end better, TRBJ2-1 makes the J call doubtful. The V gene's germline CDR1 is SQVTM and CDR2 ANQGSEA. CDR3 length: 10 amino acids. The CDR3 DNA sequence: TGCAGCGGCACGCAAGAGACCCAGTTCTTC. The encoded protein is CSGTQETQFF.